The entry that follows covers one T cell receptor (beta chain) sequence. TCR beta sequencing covered blood CD8+ and CD4+ T cells. Matching for age and sex applied to the controls, who were healthy donors. Purification of the CD8+ and CD4+ T cells relied on negative isolation, and TEMRA cells underwent FACS enrichment. This CDR3 is built from 15 residues. Germline V gene data show CDR1 as LGHDT and CDR2 as YNNKEL (reference sequence). V was pared by 1 base and J by 5 bases, with 14 bases between. This entry belongs to a study of CD8 T cells in Susac syndrome. cDNA came from around 0.5 to 1 ug RNA primed by random hexamers. Amplification of TCR beta CDR3 spanned 54 Vbeta and 13 Jbeta via immunoSEQ multiplex PCR. TCRdb itself ran the immunoSEQ multiplex PCR reads through MiXCR, one entry per CDR3 protein. Found here are about 120,000 distinct CDR3 sequences, 92% of them singletons; the top ten hold 0.14%.

The clonotype originates from a human donor in good health. The sequencing input was CD4+ T cells from PBMCs. This chain connects TRBV3-1 to TRBJ1-1; tentatively, D is TRBD1 (6 bases). The CDR3 protein is CASSQGDRIQTEAFF. In nucleotides, the CDR3 is TGTGCCAGCAGCCAAGGTGACAGGATTCAGACTGAAGCTTTCTTT.